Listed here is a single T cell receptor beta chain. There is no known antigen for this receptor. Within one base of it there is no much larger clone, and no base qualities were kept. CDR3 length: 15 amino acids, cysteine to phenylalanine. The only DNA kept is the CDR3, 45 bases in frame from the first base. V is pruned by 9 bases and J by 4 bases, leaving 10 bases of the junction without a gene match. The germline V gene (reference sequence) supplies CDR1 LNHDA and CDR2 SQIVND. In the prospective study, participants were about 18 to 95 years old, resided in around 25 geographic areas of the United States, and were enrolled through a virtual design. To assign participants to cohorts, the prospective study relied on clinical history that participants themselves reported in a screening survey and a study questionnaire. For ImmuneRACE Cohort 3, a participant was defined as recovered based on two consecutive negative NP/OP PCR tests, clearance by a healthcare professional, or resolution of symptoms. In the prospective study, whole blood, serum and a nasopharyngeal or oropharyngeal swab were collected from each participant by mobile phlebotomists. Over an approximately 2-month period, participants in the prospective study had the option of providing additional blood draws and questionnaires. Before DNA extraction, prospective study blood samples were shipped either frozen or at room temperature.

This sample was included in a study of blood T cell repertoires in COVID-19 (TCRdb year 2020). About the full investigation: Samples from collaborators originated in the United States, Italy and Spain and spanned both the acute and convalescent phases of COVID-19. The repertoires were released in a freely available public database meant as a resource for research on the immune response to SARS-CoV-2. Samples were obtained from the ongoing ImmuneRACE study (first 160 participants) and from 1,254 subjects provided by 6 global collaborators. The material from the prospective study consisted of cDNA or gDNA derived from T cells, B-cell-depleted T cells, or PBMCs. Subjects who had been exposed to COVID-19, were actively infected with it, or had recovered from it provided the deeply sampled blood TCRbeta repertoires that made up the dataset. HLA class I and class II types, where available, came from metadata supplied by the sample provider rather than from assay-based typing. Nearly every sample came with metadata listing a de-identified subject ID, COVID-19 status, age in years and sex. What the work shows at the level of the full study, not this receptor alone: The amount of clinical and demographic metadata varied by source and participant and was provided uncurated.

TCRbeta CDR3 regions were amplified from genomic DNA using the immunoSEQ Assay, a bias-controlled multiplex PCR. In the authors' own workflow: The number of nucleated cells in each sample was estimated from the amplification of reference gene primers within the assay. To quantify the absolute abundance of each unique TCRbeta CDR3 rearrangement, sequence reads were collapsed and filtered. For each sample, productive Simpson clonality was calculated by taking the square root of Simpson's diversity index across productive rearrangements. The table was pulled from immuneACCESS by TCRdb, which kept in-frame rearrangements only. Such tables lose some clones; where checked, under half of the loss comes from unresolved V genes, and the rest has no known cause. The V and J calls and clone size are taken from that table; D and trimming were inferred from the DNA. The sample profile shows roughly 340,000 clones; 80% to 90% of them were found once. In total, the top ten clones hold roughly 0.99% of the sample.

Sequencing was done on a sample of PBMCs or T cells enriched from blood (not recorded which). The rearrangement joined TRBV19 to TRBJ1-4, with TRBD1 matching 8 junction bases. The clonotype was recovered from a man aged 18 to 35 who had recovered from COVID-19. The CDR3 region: CASSPQGAGNEKLFF. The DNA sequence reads TGTGCCAGCAGCCCGCAGGGGGCAGGTAATGAAAAACTGTTTTTT.